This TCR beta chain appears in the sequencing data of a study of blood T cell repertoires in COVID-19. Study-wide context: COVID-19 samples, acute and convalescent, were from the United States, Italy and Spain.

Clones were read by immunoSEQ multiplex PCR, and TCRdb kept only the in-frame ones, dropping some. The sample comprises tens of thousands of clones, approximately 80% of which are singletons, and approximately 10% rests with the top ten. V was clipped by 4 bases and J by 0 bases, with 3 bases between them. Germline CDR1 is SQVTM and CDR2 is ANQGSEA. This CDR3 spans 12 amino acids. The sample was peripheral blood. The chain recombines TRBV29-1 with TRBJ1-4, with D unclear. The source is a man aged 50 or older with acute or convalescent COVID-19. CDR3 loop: CSVVATNEKLFF. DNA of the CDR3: TGCAGCGTTGTAGCAACTAATGAAAAACTGTTTTTT.